The present entry profiles one T cell receptor beta chain with its context. V gave up 2 bases and J gave up 2 bases, with 6 bases separating them. The CDR3 loop spans 13 amino acids. Germline-derived CDR1 and CDR2 are LGHNT and FRNRAP. The data were obtained in a study of control samples from healthy donors and cancer patients. Profiling relied on immunoSEQ multiplex PCR, and the TCRdb table lists in-frame clones only, not all of them. The data show tens of thousands of clones, 91% seen once. The rearrangement links TRBV12-5 to TRBJ1-1; no clear D gene. Sequencing input: blood. This clonotype originated in a man aged 25 to 40 in good health. The CDR3 spells CASGLQANTEAFF. CDR3 nucleotides: TGTGCTAGTGGTTTGCAGGCAAACACTGAAGCTTTCTTT.